These T cell receptor beta chains were read from a single sample in a study of a mutant IDH1 vaccine in newly diagnosed glioma. The protocol was immunoSEQ multiplex PCR, while the TCRdb copy is restricted to in-frame clones and leaves out a portion. The sample consists of roughly 50,000 clones, about 82% of them appearing once. Sequencing used PBMCs, obtained from a glioma patient treated with radiotherapy, temozolomide or both. These receptors were taken from a man between 18 and 35 years old with glioma. Both conserved end residues are part of each CDR3. The order of the fields is CDR3 length, D gene, V gene, clone size, J gene, CDR3 DNA, CDR3 protein. The D gene is left open where the match is weak. Expanded clones are given a class, and other clones once, few, many or no size at all.

13,NA,TRBV29-1,NA,TRBJ1-2,TGCAGCGCCCCCGGGGGGGCAGGGTATGGCTACACCTTC,CSAPGGAGYGYTF
13,NA,TRBV2,NA,TRBJ1-2,TGTGCCAGCAGCATTAGAACTATCGATGGCTACACCTTC,CASSIRTIDGYTF
16,NA,TRBV7-9,NA,TRBJ2-3,TGTGCCAGCAGCTTTCCCCCAGCGGTAGAAACAGATACGCAGTATTTT,CASSFPPAVETDTQYF
15,TRBD1,TRBV4-2,NA,TRBJ1-4,TGTGCCAGCAGCCACCCGGGACAGGGGGATGAAAAACTGTTTTTT,CASSHPGQGDEKLFF
15,NA,TRBV2,NA,TRBJ1-5,TGTGCCAGCACCAGGGTCGGAATTTCGAGTCAGCCCCAGCATTTT,CASTRVGISSQPQHF
13,NA,TRBV30,NA,TRBJ1-3,TGTGCCTGGAGAAAGGTCTCTGGAAACACCATATATTTT,CAWRKVSGNTIYF
13,NA,TRBV2,NA,TRBJ1-1,TGTGCCAGCAGTGAACTCCCGAACACTGAAGCTTTCTTT,CASSELPNTEAFF
13,NA,TRBV29-1,few,TRBJ1-1,TGCAGCTACACCACGGGGGCTAGCACTGAAGCTTTCTTT,CSYTTGASTEAFF
15,NA,TRBV5-4,NA,TRBJ1-3,TGTGCCAGCAGCCCTGGGGGGAGCTCTGGAAACACCATATATTTT,CASSPGGSSGNTIYF
16,NA,TRBV6-5,NA,TRBJ1-1,TGTGCCAGCAGTTACTCTAAAGCCGACACACAGGGAGAAGCTTTCTTT,CASSYSKADTQGEAFF